In its sample, the clone carrying this T cell receptor (beta chain) was seen a few times. The sample comes from a study of cytomegalovirus exposure and HLA in healthy donors. The PCR used 60 Vbeta and 13 Jbeta primers. TCRdb's copy holds only in-frame clones and misses some; the assay was immunoSEQ multiplex PCR. This sample has about 160,000 clones, with approximately 88% found just once. CDR1 is GTSNPN and CDR2 is SVGIG in the germline V gene (reference sequence). This CDR3 contains 14 residues. V trimming: 0 bases; J trimming: 4 bases; junction bases outside the gene matches: 5. Material for sequencing was PBMCs. The chain combines TRBV30 with TRBJ1-1; TRBD1 agrees at 7 bases. This TCR came from a boy younger than 10 in good health and CMV-seronegative. CDR3: CAWSVPQGGTEAFF. The CDR3 DNA is TGTGCCTGGAGTGTACCCCAGGGGGGCACTGAAGCTTTCTTT.